This TCR beta chain was identified in a study of blood T cell repertoires in COVID-19. The CDR3 has 14 residues. Germline loops: CDR1 KGHDR, CDR2 SFDVKD. V shed 9 bases and J 6 bases; nucleotides not matched to a gene: 8. As originally analysed: Amplified reference gene primers provided the basis for estimating nucleated cell counts. TCRdb keeps only in-frame clones here, not all; method: immunoSEQ multiplex PCR. V and J calls and clone size are given by that table; D and trimming were obtained from the DNA. The sample yields some 390,000 clones, about 90% seen once. The clonotype was recovered from a woman aged 60-70 years with COVID-19, enrolled during active disease. The chain has TRBV24-1 and TRBJ2-4; 9 bases match TRBD2. Sequencing was carried out using peripheral blood. CDR3 nucleotide sequence: TGTGCCACCGGAGCGGGGGGACTGTTAAACATTCAGTACTTC. Residues: CATGAGGLLNIQYF.